The clone carrying this TCR beta chain was observed at least ten times. Antigen: not known. The data originate from a study of T cells in Graves' hyperthyroidism and ophthalmopathy. Study-level information: Peripheral blood samples were taken at initial diagnosis, prior to any treatment. Study findings and constraints: Before onset, ophthalmopathy was predicted by the model a median roughly 6.8 months earlier.

TCR beta CDR3 regions were amplified from RNA transcripts. First-round RT-PCR targeting the TCR CDR3 was performed with the HTBI primer set. TCRdb re-derived calls from the multiplex PCR reads in MiXCR, one entry per CDR3 protein. The table records some 250,000 distinct CDR3 sequences, about 15% of them present only once. Uncontrolled infection, other autoimmune disease, pregnancy or lactation barred patients from enrollment. This clonotype originated in a woman aged 40 to 50 with Graves' hyperthyroidism that later progressed to Graves' ophthalmopathy. The sample consisted of blood.

CDR3 in DNA: TGTGCCAGCAGATTGGCGCGACTAGCCCCCTACAATGAGCAGTTCTTC. Its protein is CASRLARLAPYNEQFF. The chain employs TRBV11-2 and TRBJ2-1, with 7 bases lining up with TRBD2. This CDR3 is built from 16 residues. The germline V gene has CDR1 SGHAT and CDR2 FQNNGV. V gave up 6 bases and J gave up 2 bases; unmatched junction bases: 10.